The rows below give T cell receptor beta chains drawn from one sample of a study of blood T cell repertoires in COVID-19. Assay used: immunoSEQ multiplex PCR; TCRdb lists only in-frame clones, some missing. The table shows fewer than 450,000 clones, with around 90% occurring only once. The sample consisted of peripheral blood. The receptors originated from a woman younger than 30 who had recovered from COVID-19. CDR3s leave out the opening cysteine and the closing phenylalanine or tryptophan. The order of the fields is V gene, CDR3 protein.

TRBV14 | ASSQAFGTSGRAFETQY
TRBV21-1 | ASSTGGTDTQY
TRBV10-3 | AIRGGADYGYT
TRBV12-3/TRBV12-4 | ASSFLVNEQF
TRBV5-6 | ASSLGSGSPLH
TRBV10-3 | AISDPGGNQPQH
TRBV10-3 | AIRPDRENSEAF
TRBV24-1 | ATSDQGQETSDGYT
TRBV30 | AWSQGRRNTEAF
TRBV27 | ASSPYTRQEQF
TRBV30 | AWSVLLGDYNEQF
TRBV29-1 | SVEDRTYNEQF
TRBV2 | ASSRLTLVNEQF
TRBV19 | ASSIRQSFKGNTIY
TRBV7-2 | ASSSGYTGELF
TRBV4-2 | ASNEVGSFYGYT
TRBV5-4 | ASSSTWTSGYNEQF
TRBV30 | AWTQGILGNTIY
TRBV21-1 | ASSKAGARLAFHNEQF
TRBV15 | ATSRVARSSYNEQF
TRBV2 | ASRTHRGAGELF
TRBV6-2/TRBV6-3 | ASSGETSGREEQF
TRBV9 | ASSVVSGRYNEQF
TRBV10-2 | ARGGVGLGNQPQH
TRBV6-5 | ASTPGVGGSDTQY
TRBV5-5 | ASSRLAEFYNEQF
TRBV27 | ASSILAGVLSYNEQF
TRBV6-5 | ASRSGTSGTDTQY
TRBV3-1/TRBV3-2 | ASSQSNNQPQH
TRBV9 | ASSVDTGRGDTQY
TRBV28 | ASYGLAGGPHNEQF
TRBV3-1/TRBV3-2 | ASSQRLANTDTQY
TRBV5-4 | ASSLPGQVNTEAF
TRBV18 | ASSPPRRGSTDTQY
TRBV6-5 | ASSLSGEGGYT
TRBV11-3 | ASSVNQAVQQF
TRBV6-5 | ASSLSGLNTEAF
TRBV11-3 | ASSLATSGSGELF
TRBV4-3 | ASSRQTGAYTEAF
TRBV18 | ASSPPLGADTEAF
TRBV5-1 | ASSFQRGTWETQY
TRBV6-5 | ASSYGQGAIGGYT
TRBV7-9 | ASSLAGRGTEAF
TRBV5-1 | ASSLDQGDTQY
TRBV6-6 | ASRDRDRFYGYT
TRBV9 | ASSVGAGGFTGELF
TRBV5-1 | ASSVTEDNEQF
TRBV11-2 | ASSPGTYSSYNEQF
TRBV19 | ASSSGAANTGELF
TRBV5-1 | ASSKSRGGDTQY
TRBV19 | ASSMGLAGRTGELF
TRBV20-1 | SASPGKSYNSPLH